These T cell receptor beta chains were read from a single sample in a study of Graves' ophthalmopathy and Graves' hyperthyroidism. TCRdb analysed the multiplex PCR reads with MiXCR anew, one entry per CDR3 protein. This table has about 600,000 distinct CDR3 sequences, about two fifths appearing once. Source material: peripheral blood or thyroid tissue (not recorded which). The source of these receptors is an adult man with Graves' hyperthyroidism. Both conserved end residues are part of each CDR3. Each record gives: J gene, clone size, V gene, D gene, CDR3 DNA, CDR3 protein. The D gene is left open where the match is weak. Clone size is shown for a subset of rows, as once, few, many or a class of expanded clone.

TRBJ2-1,once,TRBV7-6,-,TGTGCCAGCAGCTTAATCGGCGGTAGTGTAGGTGAGCAGTTCTTC,CASSLIGGSVGEQFF
TRBJ2-3,-,TRBV7-6,-,TGTGCCAGCAGCTTAGTAGCGTGGGATACGCAGTATTTT,CASSLVAWDTQYF
TRBJ2-5,-,TRBV29-1,TRBD2,TGCAGCGTGGGGGAGGGCCAAGAGACCCAGTACTTC,CSVGEGQETQYF
TRBJ2-1,few,TRBV7-3,-,TGTGCCAGCAGCCCTTACTCGAGCTCCTACAATGAGCAGTTCTTC,CASSPYSSSYNEQFF
TRBJ2-7,few,TRBV20-1,TRBD1,TGCAGTGCTAGGCAGGGGGCATCCTACGAGCAGTACTTC,CSARQGASYEQYF
TRBJ1-1,-,TRBV29-1,-,TGCAGCGTTGGACAGGACACTGAAGCTTTCTTT,CSVGQDTEAFF
TRBJ2-7,many,TRBV11-2,-,TGTGCCAGCAGCTCCAACCTCCTCGGTAGGGGCACCTACGAGCAGTACTTC,CASSSNLLGRGTYEQYF
TRBJ2-7,-,TRBV29-1,-,TGCAGCCTGAGGGATATAAACTCCTACGAGCAGTACTTC,CSLRDINSYEQYF
TRBJ2-7,many,TRBV5-5,TRBD1,TGTGCCAGCAGTTTCCCGGACAGGGCCTACGAGCAGTACTTC,CASSFPDRAYEQYF
TRBJ2-5,many,TRBV7-7,TRBD2,TGTGCTAGCAGCTTATCCGTTGGGACTAGCGACGTACAAGAGACCCAGTACTTC,CASSLSVGTSDVQETQYF
TRBJ2-2,few,TRBV5-1,TRBD1,TGCGCCAGCAGCCCCCTGGGGGTTGACAGGGGGCTCGGCGGGGAGCTGTTTTTT,CASSPLGVDRGLGGELFF
TRBJ1-1,many,TRBV2,-,TGTGCCAGCAGTGAAGGCAGGGCGAGGGCTGAAGCTTTCTTT,CASSEGRARAEAFF
TRBJ2-3,-,TRBV24-1,-,TGTGCCACCAGTGATTTTCTAGACCCTAGCACAGATACGCAGTATTTT,CATSDFLDPSTDTQYF
TRBJ2-2,-,TRBV7-9,TRBD2,TGTGCCAGCAGCCAGGTGGTTAGCGGGATGGGAAACGGGGAGCTGTTTTTT,CASSQVVSGMGNGELFF
TRBJ1-1,-,TRBV29-1,TRBD1,TGCAGCGTTGAGGAGGGGGCTTCGGGCACTGAAGCTTTCTTT,CSVEEGASGTEAFF
TRBJ1-5,-,TRBV7-8,-,TGTGCCAGCAGCTTTCGACAGCTTAATCAGCCCCAGCATTTT,CASSFRQLNQPQHF
TRBJ2-7,many,TRBV29-1,-,TGCAGCGGTGGGCCGCCAGGGCCTCCCTACGAGCAGTACTTC,CSGGPPGPPYEQYF
TRBJ1-3,-,TRBV7-9,TRBD1,TGTGCCAGCAGCTTAGGTGGGACAGGGGGAATCACCATATATTTT,CASSLGGTGGITIYF
TRBJ2-6,-,TRBV5-4,TRBD2,TGTGCCAGCAGCCTGGGACTACCGGCCAACGTCCTGACTTTC,CASSLGLPANVLTF
TRBJ1-5,-,TRBV7-9,-,TGTGCCAGCAGCTTAGAGGGCTCAGCCCAGCATTTT,CASSLEGSAQHF
TRBJ1-1,few,TRBV6-6,-,TGTGCCAGCAGTTACTCAGGGTGGAGGGGGGCGGGAACTGAAGCTTTCTTT,CASSYSGWRGAGTEAFF
TRBJ1-5,-,TRBV7-8,-,TGTGCCAGCAGCTTAGGGACTACCCAAGAGACCCAGCATTTT,CASSLGTTQETQHF
TRBJ2-7,many,TRBV14,-,TGTGCCAGCAGCCTGCGACAGGCGCTCTCCTACGAGCAGTACTTC,CASSLRQALSYEQYF
TRBJ2-5,many,TRBV7-2,-,TGTGCCAGCAGCTTAGGCAGGGTAGAGACCCAGTACTTC,CASSLGRVETQYF
TRBJ2-5,-,TRBV9,TRBD1,TGTGCCAGCTCATCGACCGGGACAGGGGGCATTGGAGAGACCCAGTACTTC,CASSSTGTGGIGETQYF
TRBJ1-3,-,TRBV5-1,-,TGTGCCTGGAGTGTAGGTTCTGGAAACACCATATATTTT,CAWSVGSGNTIYF
TRBJ1-4,-,TRBV20-1,TRBD1,TGCAGTGCTAGAGCCCAGGGGGATGAAAAACTGTTTTTT,CSARAQGDEKLFF
TRBJ1-1,many,TRBV7-9,-,TGTGCCAGCAGCTTATCGGTGGGTGAGGACACTGAAGCTTTCTTT,CASSLSVGEDTEAFF
TRBJ1-2,-,TRBV20-1,TRBD1,TGCAGTGCTTTGGACAGGGCGGAGAATGGCTACACCTTC,CSALDRAENGYTF
TRBJ2-7,-,TRBV7-2,-,TGTGCCAGCAGCTCCGGACACCTCTCCTACGAGCAGTACTTC,CASSSGHLSYEQYF
TRBJ2-5,many,TRBV7-2,-,TGTGCCAGCAGCTTCCGACTTACTGGGGAAGAGACCCAGTACTTC,CASSFRLTGEETQYF
TRBJ1-2,-,TRBV20-1,TRBD1,TGCAGTGCTAGAGCCCTTGACAGGGGCCCTAACTATGGCTACACCTTC,CSARALDRGPNYGYTF
TRBJ1-1,many,TRBV7-3,-,TGCGCCAGCAGTTCCGGGACGGGGAACACTGAAGCTTTCTTT,CASSSGTGNTEAFF
TRBJ1-4,many,TRBV20-1,TRBD1,TGCAGTGCCCCGGGACAGGGGAATGAAAAACTGTTTTTT,CSAPGQGNEKLFF
TRBJ1-2,many,TRBV2,-,TGTGCCAGCAGAGACTCTGACGGAGCTAACTATGGCTACACCTTC,CASRDSDGANYGYTF
TRBJ1-5,-,TRBV27,-,TGTGCCGGGGAGGGTTCTGGCAATCAGCCCCAGCATTTT,CAGEGSGNQPQHF
TRBJ1-2,few,TRBV3-1,TRBD1,TGTGCCAGCAGCCCCAGACAGGGCTATAGCTATGGCTACACCTTC,CASSPRQGYSYGYTF
TRBJ1-3,many,TRBV12-3/TRBV12-4,-,TGTGCCAGCAGTTCGGACTCGGGCCCTGGAAACACCATATATTTT,CASSSDSGPGNTIYF
TRBJ2-1,-,TRBV24-1,-,TGTGCCACCAGTGATTTTCGGAGCGCGAACAACAATGAGCAGTTCTTC,CATSDFRSANNNEQFF
TRBJ1-1,-,TRBV5-1,-,TGCGCCAGCAGCTCGGCGGGGGCTCAGTCGGCTTTCTTT,CASSSAGAQSAFF
TRBJ2-7,many,TRBV12-3/TRBV12-4,TRBD2,TGTGCCAGCAACTCCGGCGGGGGGCGCGAGCAGTACTTC,CASNSGGGREQYF
TRBJ1-2,many,TRBV20-1,TRBD1,TGCAGTGCGGAGTGGGCAGGGGGCAGCTACACCTTC,CSAEWAGGSYTF
TRBJ1-5,-,TRBV20-1,-,TGCAGTGCGTCCGGGACCGATACCTACGAGCATTTT,CSASGTDTYEHF
TRBJ1-2,-,TRBV12-3/TRBV12-4,-,TGTGCCAGCAGTTCCCGGGGGGTTTCTCATGGCTACACCTTC,CASSSRGVSHGYTF
TRBJ2-7,-,TRBV20-1,TRBD1,TGCAGTGCCAGCGGGACAGGGATCCCCTACGAGCAGTACTTC,CSASGTGIPYEQYF
TRBJ2-6,-,TRBV12-3/TRBV12-4,-,TGTGCCAGCAGTCTGAGGGGCTATGGGGCCAACGTCCTGACTTTC,CASSLRGYGANVLTF
TRBJ2-1,-,TRBV7-9,TRBD2,TGTGCCAGCAGCTTTGGGCTAGCGGACAATGAGCAGTTCTTC,CASSFGLADNEQFF
TRBJ2-7,many,TRBV15,-,TGTGCCACCAGCAGAGTGGGGTCCCTTCCGGAGCAGTACTTC,CATSRVGSLPEQYF
TRBJ2-6,many,TRBV10-3,TRBD1,TGTGCCATCAGGGGGACAGGGAGCTCTGGGGCCAACGTCCTGACTTTC,CAIRGTGSSGANVLTF
TRBJ2-1,-,TRBV7-9,-,TGTGCCAGCAGCTTCGACAGCGATGAGCAGTTCTTC,CASSFDSDEQFF
TRBJ1-4,many,TRBV7-9,TRBD1,TGTGCCAGCAGCTTGACAGGGCAGAGTAATGAAAAACTGTTTTTT,CASSLTGQSNEKLFF
TRBJ2-5,-,TRBV9,TRBD2,TGTGCCAGCAGCCTAACTAGCGGGGGGGGGCAAGAGACCCAGTACTTC,CASSLTSGGGQETQYF